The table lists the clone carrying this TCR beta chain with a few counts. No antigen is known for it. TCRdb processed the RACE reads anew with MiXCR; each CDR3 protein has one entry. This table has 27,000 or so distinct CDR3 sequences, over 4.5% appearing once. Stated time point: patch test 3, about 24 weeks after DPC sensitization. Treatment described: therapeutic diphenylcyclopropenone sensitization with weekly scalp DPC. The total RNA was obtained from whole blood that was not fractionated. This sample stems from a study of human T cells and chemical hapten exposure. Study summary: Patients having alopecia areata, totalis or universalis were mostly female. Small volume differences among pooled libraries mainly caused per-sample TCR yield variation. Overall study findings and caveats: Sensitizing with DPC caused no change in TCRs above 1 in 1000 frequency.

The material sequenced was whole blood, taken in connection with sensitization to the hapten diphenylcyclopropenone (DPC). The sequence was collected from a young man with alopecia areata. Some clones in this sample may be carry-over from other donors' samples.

The CDR3 region is CSASQGGSEQYF. The CDR3 DNA is TGCAGTGCTAGTCAAGGGGGCTCCGAGCAGTACTTC. The gene calls are TRBV20-1 and TRBJ2-7; 7 bases match TRBD1. CDR1 DFQATT and CDR2 SNEGSKA come from the germline V gene (reference sequence). This CDR3 comprises 12 residues. V trimming: 3 bases; J trimming: 6 bases; junction bases outside the gene matches: 5.